This T cell receptor (beta chain) was identified during a study of cytomegalovirus exposure and HLA in healthy donors. The CDR3 loop spans 17 amino acids. The V gene's germline CDR1 is SGHVS and CDR2 FQNEAQ. Details on this clone: A read error may account for a junction end that differs from germline.

Amplification used 60 Vbeta primers and 13 Jbeta primers. TCRdb's copy holds only in-frame clones and misses some; the assay was immunoSEQ multiplex PCR. The data show 180,000 or so clones, around three quarters seen once. The sample taken for sequencing was PBMCs. This sequence was found in a young woman in good health and CMV-seropositive. V usage is TRBV7-8 and J usage is TRBJ2-6; the D gene is possibly TRBD1 (5 bases). The CDR3 DNA reads as TGTGCCAGCAGCTTAACCCTCCGAGTTCCTGGGGCCAACGGCCTGACTTTC. Its protein is CASSLTLRVPGANGLTF.